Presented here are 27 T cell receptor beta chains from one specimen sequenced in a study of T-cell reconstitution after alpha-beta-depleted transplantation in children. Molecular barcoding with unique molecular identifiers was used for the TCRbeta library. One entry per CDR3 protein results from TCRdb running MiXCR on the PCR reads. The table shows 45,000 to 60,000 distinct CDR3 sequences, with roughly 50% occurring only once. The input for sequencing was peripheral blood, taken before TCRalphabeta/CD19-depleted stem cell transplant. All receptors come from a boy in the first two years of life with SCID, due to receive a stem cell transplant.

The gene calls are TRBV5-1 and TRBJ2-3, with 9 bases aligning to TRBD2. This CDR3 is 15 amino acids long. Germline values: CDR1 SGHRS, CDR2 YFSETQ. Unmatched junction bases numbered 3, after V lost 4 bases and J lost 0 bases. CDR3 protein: CASSGGGGSTDTQYF. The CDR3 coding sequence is TGCGCCAGCAGCGGCGGGGGGGGAAGCACAGATACGCAGTATTTT.

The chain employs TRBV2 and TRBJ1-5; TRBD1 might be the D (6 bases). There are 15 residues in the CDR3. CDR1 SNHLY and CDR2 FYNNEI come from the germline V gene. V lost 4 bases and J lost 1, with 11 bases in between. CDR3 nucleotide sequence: TGTGCCAGCAGTGGGGGGACAAAGAGCAATCAGCCCCAGCATTTT. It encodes CASSGGTKSNQPQHF.

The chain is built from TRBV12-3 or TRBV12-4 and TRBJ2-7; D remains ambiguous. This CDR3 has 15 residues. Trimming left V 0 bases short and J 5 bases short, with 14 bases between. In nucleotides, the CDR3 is TGTGCCAGCAGTTTAGCAAACGGCCTTTTCCACGAGCAGTACTTC. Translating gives CASSLANGLFHEQYF.

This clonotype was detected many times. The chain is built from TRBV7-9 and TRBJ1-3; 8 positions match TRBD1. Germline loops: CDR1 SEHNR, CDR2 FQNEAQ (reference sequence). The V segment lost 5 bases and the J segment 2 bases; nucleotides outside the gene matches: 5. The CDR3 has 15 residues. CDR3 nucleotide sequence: TGTGCCAGCAGCGCCCAGGGGGCGACTGGAAACACCATATATTTT. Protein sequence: CASSAQGATGNTIYF.

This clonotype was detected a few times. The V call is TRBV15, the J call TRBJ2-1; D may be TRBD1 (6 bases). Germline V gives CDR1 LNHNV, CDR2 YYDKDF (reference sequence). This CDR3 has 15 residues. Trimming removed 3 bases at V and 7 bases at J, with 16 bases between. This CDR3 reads CATSRVNREWNEQFF. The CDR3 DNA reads TGTGCCACCAGCAGGGTTAACAGGGAGTGGAATGAGCAGTTCTTC.

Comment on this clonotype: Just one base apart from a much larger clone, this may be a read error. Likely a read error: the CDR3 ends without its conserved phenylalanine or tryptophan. This chain's CDR3 is CASSMGLAGAMYNEQFL. As DNA, the CDR3 is TGTGCCAGCAGCATGGGACTAGCGGGGGCCATGTACAATGAGCAGTTCTTA. The V gene is TRBV7-8, the J gene TRBJ2-1; TRBD2 agrees at 14 bases. Germline CDR1 is SGHVS and CDR2 is FQNEAQ. V lost 5 bases, J lost 4 bases, and 7 bases stayed unmatched. The CDR3 loop spans 17 amino acids.

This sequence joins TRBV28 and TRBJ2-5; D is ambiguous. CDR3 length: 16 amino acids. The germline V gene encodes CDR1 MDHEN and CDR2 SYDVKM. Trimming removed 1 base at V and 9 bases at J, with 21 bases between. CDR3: CASSLLSAPVGEAQYF. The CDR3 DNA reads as TGTGCCAGCAGTTTATTGTCCGCGCCAGTGGGTGAGGCCCAGTACTTC.

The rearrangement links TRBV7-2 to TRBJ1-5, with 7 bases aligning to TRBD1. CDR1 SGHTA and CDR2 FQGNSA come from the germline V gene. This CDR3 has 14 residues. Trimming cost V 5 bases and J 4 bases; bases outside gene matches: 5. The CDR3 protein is CASSAGQVNQPQHF. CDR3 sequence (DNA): TGTGCCAGCAGCGCCGGACAGGTTAATCAGCCCCAGCATTTT.

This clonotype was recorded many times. CDR3 DNA: TGCAGTGCTAGAGACGGGAATCTACAAGAGACCCAGTACTTC. Protein sequence: CSARDGNLQETQYF. The rearrangement links TRBV20-1 to TRBJ2-5; D is perhaps TRBD2 (5 bases). Trimming stripped 0 bases from V and 2 bases from J, with 10 bases between. The V gene's germline CDR1 is DFQATT and CDR2 SNEGSKA (reference sequence). CDR3 size: 14 residues.

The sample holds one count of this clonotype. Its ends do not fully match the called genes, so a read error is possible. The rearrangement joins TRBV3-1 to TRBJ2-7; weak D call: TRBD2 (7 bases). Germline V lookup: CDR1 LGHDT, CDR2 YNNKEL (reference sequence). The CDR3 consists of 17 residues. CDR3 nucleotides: TGTGCCACCAGCCAAGATATAGGGGGGGCTTCCCCCGACGAGCAGTACTTC. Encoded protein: CATSQDIGGASPDEQYF.

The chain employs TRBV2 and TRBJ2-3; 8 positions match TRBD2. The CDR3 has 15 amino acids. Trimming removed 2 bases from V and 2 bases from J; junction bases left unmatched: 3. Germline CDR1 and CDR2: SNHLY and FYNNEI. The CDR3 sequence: CASSEQRGPTDTQYF. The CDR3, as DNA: TGTGCCAGCAGTGAACAGCGGGGGCCCACAGATACGCAGTATTTT.

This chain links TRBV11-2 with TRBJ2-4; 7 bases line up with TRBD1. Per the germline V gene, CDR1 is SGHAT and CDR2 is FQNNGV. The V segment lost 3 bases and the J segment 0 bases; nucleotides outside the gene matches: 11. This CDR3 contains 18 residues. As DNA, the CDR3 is TGTGCCAGCAGCTTCGACAGTAGACAGGGTCTAGCCAAAAACATTCAGTACTTC. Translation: CASSFDSRQGLAKNIQYF. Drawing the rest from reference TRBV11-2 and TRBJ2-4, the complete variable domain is EAGVAQSPRYKIIEKRQSVAFWCNPISGHATLYWYQQILGQGPKLLIQFQNNGVVDDSQLPKDRFSAERLKGVDSTLKIQPAKLEDSAVYLCASSFDSRQGLAKNIQYFGAGTRLSVL.

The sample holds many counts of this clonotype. The CDR3 DNA reads as TGTGCCAGCAGACTAGGATCCCAAGAGACCCAGTACTTC. Its translation is CASRLGSQETQYF. The rearrangement uses TRBV6-5 and TRBJ2-5, with D perhaps matching TRBD2 (5 bases). CDR3 length equals 13 residues. CDR1 is MNHEY, CDR2 SVGAGI, per germline. V was pared by 6 bases and J by 1 base, with 9 bases between.

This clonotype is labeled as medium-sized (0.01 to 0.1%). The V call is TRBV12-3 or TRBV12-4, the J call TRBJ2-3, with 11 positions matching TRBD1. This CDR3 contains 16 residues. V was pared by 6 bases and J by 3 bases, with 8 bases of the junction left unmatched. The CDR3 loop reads CASRRDRGVETDTQYF. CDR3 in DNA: TGTGCCAGCAGGAGGGACAGGGGGGTTGAAACAGATACGCAGTATTTT.

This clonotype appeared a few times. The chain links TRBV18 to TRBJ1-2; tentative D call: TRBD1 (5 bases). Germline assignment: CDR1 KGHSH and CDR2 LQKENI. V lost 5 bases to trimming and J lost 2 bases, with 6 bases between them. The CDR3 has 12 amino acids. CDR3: CASSEGNYGYTF. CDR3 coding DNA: TGTGCCAGCTCAGAGGGGAACTATGGCTACACCTTC.

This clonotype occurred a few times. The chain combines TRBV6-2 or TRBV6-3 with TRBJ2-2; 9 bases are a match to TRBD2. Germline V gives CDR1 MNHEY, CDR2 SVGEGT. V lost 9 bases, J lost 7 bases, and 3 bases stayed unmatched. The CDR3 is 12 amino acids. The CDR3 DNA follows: TGTGCCAGAAGCGGGGGGAGCGGGGAGCTGTTTTTT. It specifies CARSGGSGELFF.

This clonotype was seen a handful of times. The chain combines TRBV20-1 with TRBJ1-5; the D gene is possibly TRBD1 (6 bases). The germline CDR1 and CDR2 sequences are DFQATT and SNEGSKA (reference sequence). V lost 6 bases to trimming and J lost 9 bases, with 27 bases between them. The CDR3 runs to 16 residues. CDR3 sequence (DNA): TGCAGTGCGGGGGGGTTGGGACACTCACGTTTTGGGCCCCAGCATTTT. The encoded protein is CSAGGLGHSRFGPQHF.

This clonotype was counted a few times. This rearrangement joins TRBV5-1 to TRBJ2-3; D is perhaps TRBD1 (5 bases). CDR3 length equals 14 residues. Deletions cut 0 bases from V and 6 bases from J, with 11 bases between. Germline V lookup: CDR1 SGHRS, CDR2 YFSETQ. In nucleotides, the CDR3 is TGCGCCAGCAGCTTGGAGCAGGGATACGATACGCAGTATTTT. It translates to CASSLEQGYDTQYF. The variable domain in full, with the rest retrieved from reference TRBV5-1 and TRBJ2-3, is KAGVTQTPRYLIKTRGQQVTLSCSPISGHRSVSWYQQTPGQGLQFLFEYFSETQRNKGNFPGRFSGRQFSNSRSEMNVSTLELGDSALYLCASSLEQGYDTQYFGPGTRLTVL.

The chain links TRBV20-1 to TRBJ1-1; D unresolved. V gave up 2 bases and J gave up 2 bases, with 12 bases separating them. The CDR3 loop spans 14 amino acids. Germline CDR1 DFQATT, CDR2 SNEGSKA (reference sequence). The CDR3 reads CSARRPDINTEAFF. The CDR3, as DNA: TGCAGTGCTAGACGGCCCGACATTAACACTGAAGCTTTCTTT.

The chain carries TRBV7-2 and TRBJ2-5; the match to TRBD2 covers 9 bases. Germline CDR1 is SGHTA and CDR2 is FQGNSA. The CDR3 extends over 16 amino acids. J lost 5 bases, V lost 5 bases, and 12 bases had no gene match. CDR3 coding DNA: TGTGCCAGCAGCAAAGAGGCGGGGGGGCGTTTGGAGACCCAGTACTTC. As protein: CASSKEAGGRLETQYF.

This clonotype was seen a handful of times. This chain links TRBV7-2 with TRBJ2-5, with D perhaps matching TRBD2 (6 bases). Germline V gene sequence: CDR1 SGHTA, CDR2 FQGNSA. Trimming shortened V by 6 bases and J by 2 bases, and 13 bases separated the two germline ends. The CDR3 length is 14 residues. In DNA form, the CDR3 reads TGTGCCAGCAGGCAGGCCGGGGGACAAGAGACCCAGTACTTC. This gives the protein CASRQAGGQETQYF.

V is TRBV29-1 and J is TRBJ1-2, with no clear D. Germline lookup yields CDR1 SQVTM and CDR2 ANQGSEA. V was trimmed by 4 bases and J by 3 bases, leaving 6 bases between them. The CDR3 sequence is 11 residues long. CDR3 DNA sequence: TGCAGCGTTGGAGGGCACTATGGCTACACCTTC. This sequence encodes CSVGGHYGYTF.

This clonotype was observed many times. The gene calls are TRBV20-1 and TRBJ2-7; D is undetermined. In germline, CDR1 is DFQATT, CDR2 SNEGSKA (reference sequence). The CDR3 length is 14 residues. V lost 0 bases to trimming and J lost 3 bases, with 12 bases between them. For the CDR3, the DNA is TGCAGTGCTAGAGAGGCGGACGGGTACTACGAGCAGTACTTC. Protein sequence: CSAREADGYYEQYF.

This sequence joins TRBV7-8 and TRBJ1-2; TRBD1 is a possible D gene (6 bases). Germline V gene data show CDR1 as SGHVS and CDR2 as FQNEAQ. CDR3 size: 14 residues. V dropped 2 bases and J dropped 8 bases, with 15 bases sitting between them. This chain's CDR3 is CASSLRSGGQGYTF. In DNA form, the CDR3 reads TGTGCCAGCAGCTTAAGGTCCGGGGGGCAAGGCTACACCTTC.

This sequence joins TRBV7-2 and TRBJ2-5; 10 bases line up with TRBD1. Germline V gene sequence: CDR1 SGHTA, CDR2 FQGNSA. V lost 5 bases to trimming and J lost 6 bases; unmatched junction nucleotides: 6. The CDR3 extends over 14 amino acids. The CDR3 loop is CASSLRTGGQTQYF. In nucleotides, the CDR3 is TGTGCCAGCAGCCTACGGACAGGGGGACAGACCCAGTACTTC.

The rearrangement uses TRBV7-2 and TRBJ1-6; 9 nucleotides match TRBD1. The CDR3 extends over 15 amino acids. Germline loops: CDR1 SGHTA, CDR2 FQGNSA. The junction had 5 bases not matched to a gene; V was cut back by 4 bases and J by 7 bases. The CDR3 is CASSSSGTGNSPLHF. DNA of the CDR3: TGTGCCAGCAGCTCGTCCGGGACAGGGAATTCACCCCTCCACTTT.

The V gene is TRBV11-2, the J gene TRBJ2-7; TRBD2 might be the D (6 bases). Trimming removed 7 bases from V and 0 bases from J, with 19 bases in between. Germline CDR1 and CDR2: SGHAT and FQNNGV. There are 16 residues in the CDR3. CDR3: CASNRGGLLNSYEQYF. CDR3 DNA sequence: TGTGCCAGCAACCGAGGAGGGCTATTGAACTCCTACGAGCAGTACTTC.